This T cell receptor beta chain comes out of a study of early T cells in non-severe SARS-CoV-2 infection. Study results and limitations: Clonotype matching in VDJdb favored anti-spike CD8 responses and did not capture private and CD4 specificities.

Unique molecular identifiers tagged individual cDNA molecules. TCRdb itself ran the 5' RACE reads through MiXCR, one entry per CDR3 protein. The sample lists about 25,000 distinct CDR3 sequences, less than 7% seen once, with approximately 2.5% in the top ten. The CDR3 is 13 residues long. In germline, CDR1 is SGHDT, CDR2 YYEEEE. Trimming took 5 bases from V and 5 from J; bases not matched to a gene: 4. A note on this clonotype: Its antigen is not known.

The sequenced sample consisted of whole blood. This sequence originates from an adult who was a healthcare worker with PCR-confirmed SARS-CoV-2 infection or an uninfected control (not recorded which). This chain uses TRBV5-6 with TRBJ1-3; TRBD1 matches at 7 bases. The CDR3 here is CASSPQGRNTIYF. CDR3 nucleotide sequence: TGTGCCAGCAGTCCACAGGGGAGAAACACCATATATTTT.